These 9 T cell receptor beta chains were all obtained from the same sample, sequenced in a study of cytomegalovirus exposure and HLA in healthy donors. PCR amplification relied on 60 Vbeta primers (plus 13 Jbeta primers). Here immunoSEQ multiplex PCR was the method, and the copy in TCRdb shows in-frame clones only, minus some. There are about 160,000 clones in the sample; about 71% occur only once, and approximately 2.8% lies in the top ten. The sequenced sample consisted of PBMCs. The receptors here all came from a woman aged 25 to 45 in good health and CMV-seronegative.

The chain employs TRBV9 and TRBJ2-7; 11 nucleotides align to TRBD2. This CDR3 spans 19 amino acids. J lost 0 bases, V lost 0 bases, and 11 bases had no gene match. Germline CDR1 reads SGDLS; CDR2 reads YYNGEE. DNA for the CDR3: TGTGCCAGCAGCGTAGTTACTAGCGGGAGAAAGGGAAGCTCCTACGAGCAGTACTTC. Translated: CASSVVTSGRKGSSYEQYF.

The rearrangement links TRBV7-9 to TRBJ1-5; D ambiguous. The CDR3 totals 12 residues. Germline values: CDR1 SEHNR, CDR2 FQNEAQ (reference sequence). With 6 bases removed from V and 6 bases from J, the gap between germline ends came to 9 bases. CDR3 sequence reads: CASRNAGQPQHF. The CDR3 nucleotides read TGTGCCAGCAGGAACGCCGGTCAGCCCCAGCATTTT. Based on the CDR3 plus reference TRBV7-9 and TRBJ1-5, the full variable domain is DTGVSQNPRHKITKRGQNVTFRCDPISEHNRLYWYRQTLGQGPEFLTYFQNEAQLEKSRLLSDRFSAERPKGSFSTLEIQRTEQGDSAMYLCASRNAGQPQHFGDGTRLSIL.

This chain links TRBV10-2 with TRBJ2-3, with TRBD2 as a possible D gene (6 bases). Trimming took off 6 bases at V and 2 bases at J, with 18 bases between the two ends. CDR1 is WSHSY and CDR2 is SAAADI in the germline V gene. The CDR3 extends over 16 amino acids. The CDR3 protein is CASRAGLSLITDTQYF. CDR3 bases: TGCGCCAGCAGAGCCGGACTATCACTAATCACAGATACGCAGTATTTT.

The chain employs TRBV5-1 and TRBJ2-7, with 13 bases fitting TRBD2. CDR1 is SGHRS and CDR2 is YFSETQ in the germline V gene. The junction had 8 bases not matched to a gene; V was cut back by 3 bases and J by 2 bases. This CDR3 contains 17 residues. In DNA, the CDR3 is TGCGCCAGCAGCTCGGGACTAGCGGGAAGCAGCGCCTACGAGCAGTACTTC. The encoded protein is CASSSGLAGSSAYEQYF. Filled out from reference TRBV5-1 and TRBJ2-7, the complete variable domain reads KAGVTQTPRYLIKTRGQQVTLSCSPISGHRSVSWYQQTPGQGLQFLFEYFSETQRNKGNFPGRFSGRQFSNSRSEMNVSTLELGDSALYLCASSSGLAGSSAYEQYFGPGTRLTVT.

CDR3 residues: CSVDLGSEAFF. In nucleotides, the CDR3 is TGCAGCGTTGATTTGGGGAGTGAAGCTTTCTTT. V and J are TRBV29-1 and TRBJ1-1, with D hard to call. V was pared by 3 bases and J by 7 bases, with 9 bases between. This CDR3 is built from 11 residues. Germline V gene lookup returns CDR1 SQVTM and CDR2 ANQGSEA.

This clone was observed a handful of times. The chain joins TRBV7-9 to TRBJ2-5, with a tentative D call TRBD1 (5 bases). The CDR3 runs 16 residues. CDR1 SEHNR and CDR2 FQNEAQ come from the germline V gene (reference sequence). Trimming removed 2 bases from V and 5 bases from J, with 18 bases in between. CDR3 DNA sequence: TGTGCCAGCAGCTTACTCCTTCGACAGTTGGGTGAGACCCAGTACTTC. It encodes CASSLLLRQLGETQYF.

The chain recombines TRBV9 with TRBJ2-5, with 9 bases aligning to TRBD1. Trimming at V came to 0 bases and at J to 5 bases, leaving 2 bases not matched to a gene. This CDR3 contains 14 residues. CDR1 is SGDLS, CDR2 YYNGEE, per germline. CDR3 nucleotide sequence: TGTGCCAGCAGCGTAGTAGGGACAGGGGAGACCCAGTACTTC. It encodes CASSVVGTGETQYF.

The V call is TRBV18, the J call TRBJ2-7; 8 positions match TRBD1. Trimming cost V 3 bases and J 2 bases; bases outside gene matches: 6. Germline V CDR1 and CDR2: KGHSH, LQKENI. The CDR3 spans 15 residues. The CDR3 region is CASSPGQGGAYEQYF. Written as DNA, the CDR3 is TGTGCCAGCTCACCCGGACAGGGTGGGGCCTACGAGCAGTACTTC. The whole variable domain, filled in from reference TRBV18 and TRBJ2-7, reads NAGVMQNPRHLVRRRGQEARLRCSPMKGHSHVYWYRQLPEEGLKFMVYLQKENIIDESGMPKERFSAEFPKEGPSILRIQQVVRGDSAAYFCASSPGQGGAYEQYFGPGTRLTVT.

The chain combines TRBV30 with TRBJ1-4; a weak D match, TRBD1 (5 bases). The CDR3 runs 13 residues. V lost 2 bases and J lost 8, with 12 bases in between. Per germline, CDR1 GTSNPN and CDR2 SVGIG (reference sequence). CDR3 region: CAWSLQGGEKLFF. CDR3 in DNA: TGTGCCTGGAGTTTGCAGGGAGGCGAAAAACTGTTTTTT.